The present entry profiles one T cell receptor (beta chain) with its context. Its antigen is as yet unknown. The PCR employed 60 Vbeta primers together with 13 Jbeta primers. Assay used: immunoSEQ multiplex PCR; TCRdb lists only in-frame clones, some missing. This table has some 160,000 clones, around 77% appearing once. CDR1 is LNHDA and CDR2 is SQIVND in the germline V gene (reference sequence). The J segment lost 8 bases and the V segment lost 3 bases, leaving 12 bases of the junction unmatched. The CDR3 sequence is 16 residues long. This sample is drawn from a study of cytomegalovirus exposure and HLA in healthy donors. Whole-study results and caveats: In presence/absence analyses, roughly uniform sequencing depth across donors was assumed. A list of 164 TCR beta chains associated with cytomegalovirus was given.

The chain couples TRBV19 to TRBJ1-2; 10 bases align to TRBD1. The sample taken for sequencing was PBMCs. This sequence was found in a woman younger than 45 in good health and CMV-seronegative. The CDR3 sequence is CASSIRHYGQGDGYTF. CDR3 nucleotides: TGTGCCAGTAGTATTCGCCATTACGGACAGGGGGACGGCTACACCTTC.